Detailed here is one T cell receptor beta chain. The CDR3 is 14 residues long. The V end was cut by 3 bases, the J end by 7 bases, with 11 bases between. Germline V gene data show CDR1 as SGHNT and CDR2 as YYREEE (reference sequence). The sample comes from a study of chemoradiotherapy in HPV16-positive cancers. The method was immunoSEQ multiplex PCR; TCRdb's version includes in-frame clones alone and lacks a portion of them. This table holds about 21,000 clones, 70% to 90% found once. The chain has TRBV5-4 and TRBJ1-6, with D perhaps TRBD1 (6 bases). This clonotype was obtained from a human donor with HPV-associated anogenital cancer. The starting material was blood, obtained from a patient who underwent chemoradiotherapy. CDR3 residues: CASSSTQGNSPLHF. The CDR3 region has the DNA TGTGCCAGCAGCTCGACACAGGGAAATTCACCCCTCCACTTT.